This TCR beta chain was recovered during a study of T cells after yellow fever vaccination. Study at large: Those fractions that held only low numbers of cells were prepared using the SMART-Seq v4 Ultra Low Input RNA kit. Points from the study as a whole: After the booster, 96% of CD4 and roughly nine tenths of CD8 primary-response clones were re-detected. Abundant bulk-population clonotypes could contaminate the FACS-sorted repertoires.

This clonotype was found many times. Its antigen is still unknown. The study made its TCR cDNA through 5'RACE template switching. That step introduced a universal primer site along with UMIs. From the 5' RACE reads, TCRdb called clonotypes with MiXCR, one entry per CDR3 protein. The data contain 250,000 to 400,000 distinct CDR3 sequences, approximately 4% of them singletons. The CDR3 contains 16 residues. Germline loops: CDR1 SGHRS, CDR2 YFSETQ. V lost 0 bases, J lost 7 bases, and 17 bases lay in between. The clonotype originates from a man younger than 30 who received the YFV17D yellow fever vaccine. The chain uses TRBV5-1 and TRBJ2-1, with a weak D call TRBD2 (5 bases). The sequences come from PBMCs, collected 15 days after the yellow fever booster vaccination. CDR3 sequence: CASSLGVLVRRNEQFF. The CDR3 DNA reads TGCGCCAGCAGCTTGGGGGTACTAGTCAGGCGGAATGAGCAGTTCTTC.